This entry concerns a single T cell receptor beta chain. Antigen: not known. This specimen belongs to a study of T cells after yellow fever vaccination. Whole-study findings and limits: The booster response re-showed most primary clones: approximately 95% CD4, almost 90% CD8.

Production of TCR cDNA was by 5'RACE template switching, which also added a universal primer site and UMIs. TCRdb used MiXCR to reprocess the 5' RACE reads, holding one entry per CDR3 protein. This table holds approximately 580,000 distinct CDR3 sequences, about a sixth found once. The CDR3 loop spans 13 amino acids. The V and J ends lost 6 bases and 0 bases respectively, with 9 bases between them. CDR1 and CDR2 (germline): ENHRY, SYGVKD. This specimen consisted of PBMCs, obtained less than 6 days after the first yellow fever vaccination. The chain uses TRBV10-3 and TRBJ2-7, with D perhaps TRBD1 (6 bases). This sequence was found in a man between 18 and 29 years old who received the YFV17D yellow fever vaccine. CDR3 sequence reads: CAIRGQSSYEQYF. CDR3 nucleotide sequence: TGTGCCATCAGAGGACAGAGCTCCTACGAGCAGTACTTC.